Below are 8 T cell receptor beta chains sequenced from a single sample in a study of cytomegalovirus exposure and HLA in healthy donors. Generated by immunoSEQ multiplex PCR, the TCRdb table keeps only in-frame clones and is missing some. Seen here are approximately 98,000 clones, 70% to 90% observed once, and the top ten hold 3% to 3.5%. Sequencing used PBMCs. These receptors originate from a woman under 30 in good health and CMV-seronegative.

The chain recombines TRBV30 with TRBJ1-1; D possibly corresponds to TRBD1 (6 bases). Germline CDR1 reads GTSNPN; CDR2 reads SVGIG (reference sequence). Trimming left V 1 base short and J 1 base short, with 16 bases between. The CDR3 length is 16 residues. As DNA, the CDR3 is TGTGCCTGGAGTGCCCCCTGGAAGGGGGAGAACACTGAAGCTTTCTTT. Its protein product is CAWSAPWKGENTEAFF.

This clone appeared a single time. V is TRBV7-9 and J is TRBJ1-5; 9 nucleotides line up with TRBD1. V shed 6 bases, J shed 5 bases, and the junction held 5 bases outside the gene matches. CDR3 length: 14 residues. CDR1 and CDR2 (germline): SEHNR, FQNEAQ (reference sequence). The CDR3 region has the DNA TGTGCCAGCAGTCCCGGGACAGGGTATCAGCCCCAGCATTTT. Its protein is CASSPGTGYQPQHF. The complete variable domain, with remaining parts taken from reference TRBV7-9 and TRBJ1-5, reads DTGVSQNPRHKITKRGQNVTFRCDPISEHNRLYWYRQTLGQGPEFLTYFQNEAQLEKSRLLSDRFSAERPKGSFSTLEIQRTEQGDSAMYLCASSPGTGYQPQHFGDGTRLSIL.

V is TRBV18 and J is TRBJ1-4; the match to TRBD1 covers 7 bases. CDR1 KGHSH and CDR2 LQKENI come from the germline V gene. V shed 3 bases, J shed 0 bases, and the junction held 1 base outside the gene matches. This CDR3 region has 15 residues. CDR3 sequence: CASSPQGATNEKLFF. The CDR3, as DNA: TGTGCCAGCTCACCCCAGGGGGCAACTAATGAAAAACTGTTTTTT.

The chain recombines TRBV2 with TRBJ2-2; 10 nucleotides agree with TRBD1. Germline V gene data show CDR1 as SNHLY and CDR2 as FYNNEI. The V segment lost 5 bases and the J segment 6 bases; nucleotides outside the gene matches: 6. The CDR3 covers 15 residues. CDR3 nucleotide sequence: TGTGCCAGCAGTCAAAATGGACAGGGGGCCGGGGAGCTGTTTTTT. The encoded protein is CASSQNGQGAGELFF.

The table lists this clone with a few counts. CDR3 sequence: CASSLQGTGYTF. In DNA, the CDR3 is TGTGCCAGCAGCTTACAGGGGACTGGCTACACCTTC. The rearrangement uses TRBV7-9 and TRBJ1-2; a possible D gene is TRBD1 (6 bases). Germline V gene sequence: CDR1 SEHNR, CDR2 FQNEAQ (reference sequence). The CDR3 length is 12 residues. The ends were cut back, 2 bases at V and 7 bases at J, with 8 bases in the middle.

This chain joins TRBV27 and TRBJ2-2; a possible D gene is TRBD2 (7 bases). This CDR3 is built from 14 residues. Trimming shortened V by 6 bases and J by 7 bases, and 15 bases separated the two germline ends. Germline assignment: CDR1 MNHEY and CDR2 SMNVEV (reference sequence). CDR3 in DNA: TGTGCCAGCAGAGAGGCAGGGGAGGGCGGGGAGCTGTTTTTT. It translates to CASREAGEGGELFF.

To note about this clone: At one of its ends the junction is not consistent with the germline gene, which may arise from a read error. V gene TRBV15 combines with J gene TRBJ2-7, with 8 positions matching TRBD1. Germline CDR1 and CDR2: LNHNV and YYDKDF (reference sequence). The CDR3 loop spans 15 amino acids. The chain's CDR3 is CAASSSTGAVNEQYF. CDR3 DNA sequence: TGTGCCGCCAGCAGTTCGACAGGGGCGGTCAACGAGCAGTACTTC.

In its sample, this clone was seen once. The rearrangement joins TRBV6-1 to TRBJ2-7, with D possibly being TRBD1 (6 bases). V dropped 7 bases and J dropped 1 base, with 17 bases sitting between them. From germline, CDR1 is MNHNS and CDR2 SASEGT. The CDR3 sequence is 15 residues long. The chain's CDR3 is CASTKGDGPSYEQYF. In DNA, the CDR3 is TGTGCCAGCACCAAGGGGGACGGACCATCCTACGAGCAGTACTTC.